The 29 T cell receptor beta chains below all came from one sample that was sequenced in a study of EBV T-cell therapy then PD-1 blockade in nasopharyngeal carcinoma. As to treatment: AdE1-LMPpoly-expanded autologous EBV-specific T-cell therapy followed by anti-PD-1 nivolumab. The antigens these receptors bind are not known. Profiled with immunoSEQ multiplex PCR; TCRdb holds only in-frame clones, not every one. The table shows roughly 22,000 clones, with under 90% occurring only once. The specimen was CD8+ T cells from blood, collected at day -245 from a patient whose treatment included autologous EBV-specific T cells and nivolumab. The receptors were gathered from a man between 35 and 55 years old with nasopharyngeal carcinoma.

This chain links TRBV9 with TRBJ1-2, with TRBD1 matching over 10 bases. Germline lookup yields CDR1 SGDLS and CDR2 YYNGEE. The trim removed 4 bases at V and 8 bases at J, leaving 11 bases unmatched. The CDR3 runs 15 residues. The CDR3 DNA follows: TGTGCCAGCAGCACCCGGACAGGGGGTGCCCCGGGCTACACCTTC. Translated, it gives CASSTRTGGAPGYTF.

This clone was observed a single time. This sequence joins TRBV6-4 and TRBJ2-3, with D perhaps matching TRBD2 (6 bases). The germline V gene encodes CDR1 MRHNA and CDR2 SNTAGT. This CDR3 comprises 15 residues. Deletions cut 6 bases from V and 6 bases from J, with 19 bases between. In DNA form, the CDR3 reads TGTGCCAGCAGCGGCGGGGCAGGGCGGGCGGATACGCAGTATTTT. This gives the protein CASSGGAGRADTQYF.

The chain couples TRBV4-1 to TRBJ1-1, with a tentative D call TRBD1 (5 bases). Trimming removed 3 bases at V and 7 bases at J, with 15 bases between. CDR3 length: 14 residues. CDR1 and CDR2 from the germline V gene are MGHRA and YSYEKL. For the CDR3, the DNA is TGCGCCAGCAGCCACTACCGACAGCCATTTGAAGCTTTCTTT. Protein: CASSHYRQPFEAFF.

V gene TRBV7-9 combines with J gene TRBJ2-1; TRBD1 matches 7 bases. The CDR3 is 15 residues long. V lost 5 bases and J lost 3; bases outside the gene matches: 7. Germline CDR1 is SEHNR and CDR2 is FQNEAQ (reference sequence). CDR3 nucleotide sequence: TGTGCCAGCAGCCCTAGACAGGGACGCTACAATGAGCAGTTCTTC. This translates into CASSPRQGRYNEQFF.

In this sample, this clone turned up a few times. The genes are TRBV3-1 (or the pseudogene TRBV3-2) and TRBJ1-2; 9 bases map to TRBD1. This CDR3 is built from 18 residues. Germline assignment: CDR1 LGHDT and CDR2 YNNKEL (reference sequence). J lost 3 bases, V lost 4 bases, and 15 bases had no gene match. As DNA, the CDR3 is TGTGCCAGCAGCCCACCCTTAGGACAGGGGAACGCTTACTATGGCTACACCTTC. Protein product: CASSPPLGQGNAYYGYTF.

The chain uses TRBV9 and TRBJ1-1; no firm D call. V was clipped by 4 bases and J by 0 bases, with 16 bases between them. Germline V gene lookup returns CDR1 SGDLS and CDR2 YYNGEE. The CDR3 consists of 16 residues. CDR3 loop: CASSPFPVEVNTEAFF. The CDR3 coding sequence is TGTGCCAGCAGCCCCTTTCCGGTGGAAGTGAACACTGAAGCTTTCTTT.

The CDR3 reads CASSPGQGRAYEQYF. CDR3 bases: TGTGCCAGCTCACCAGGACAGGGTCGGGCCTACGAGCAGTACTTC. This chain links TRBV18 with TRBJ2-7; 8 bases agree with TRBD1. There are 15 residues in the CDR3. Germline assignment: CDR1 KGHSH and CDR2 LQKENI. Losses at the gene ends were 2 bases for V and 2 bases for J; bases not matched to a gene: 5. Looking up the rest from reference TRBV18 and TRBJ2-7 gives the full variable domain: NAGVMQNPRHLVRRRGQEARLRCSPMKGHSHVYWYRQLPEEGLKFMVYLQKENIIDESGMPKERFSAEFPKEGPSILRIQQVVRGDSAAYFCASSPGQGRAYEQYFGPGTRLTVT.

The chain employs TRBV4-3 and TRBJ2-3; unclear D gene. V was clipped by 0 bases and J by 1 base, with 11 bases between them. The germline V gene encodes CDR1 LGHNA and CDR2 YSLEER. CDR3 length equals 16 residues. CDR3 loop: CASSQDRVGRTDTQYF. As DNA, the CDR3 is TGCGCCAGCAGCCAAGACCGGGTCGGGCGCACAGATACGCAGTATTTT.

V and J are TRBV14 and TRBJ2-7; no clear D. CDR1 and CDR2 from the germline V gene are SGHDN and FVKESK. The CDR3 totals 15 residues. Trimming took off 4 bases at V and 1 base at J, with 14 bases between the two ends. The CDR3, as DNA: TGTGCCAGCAGCCTAAGTTGGCCCTATTCCTACGAGCAGTACTTC. Translated: CASSLSWPYSYEQYF.

The chain carries TRBV7-9 and TRBJ1-1; 9 bases map to TRBD1. Germline CDR1 and CDR2: SEHNR and FQNEAQ (reference sequence). V trimming: 4 bases; J trimming: 1 base; junction bases outside the gene matches: 13. The CDR3 runs 18 residues. The CDR3 region is CASSSTRTGARKNTEAFF. CDR3 DNA sequence: TGTGCCAGCAGCTCAACACGGACAGGGGCGAGAAAGAACACTGAAGCTTTCTTT.

The chain employs TRBV9 and TRBJ2-1; TRBD2 matches at 11 bases. Per the germline V gene, CDR1 is SGDLS and CDR2 is YYNGEE. Trimming cost V 4 bases and J 7 bases; bases outside gene matches: 7. This CDR3 is built from 15 residues. The CDR3 DNA is TGTGCCAGCAGCCCACTAGCGGGGGTCCGGAATGAGCAGTTCTTC. Its translation: CASSPLAGVRNEQFF.

The CDR3 DNA sequence: TGTGCCAGCAGCTTAGCGGAGGGACAGGAGACACGGACCCAGTACTTC. It translates to CASSLAEGQETRTQYF. J is TRBJ2-5 and V is TRBV7-9; 8 nucleotides line up with TRBD1. The CDR3 spans 16 residues. With 0 bases clipped from V and 7 bases from J, the junction kept 10 bases outside the gene matches. Germline V gene sequence: CDR1 SEHNR, CDR2 FQNEAQ (reference sequence).

The rearrangement links TRBV6-5 to TRBJ2-1, with 10 bases aligning to TRBD2. With V trimmed by 4 bases and J by 4 bases, 4 bases remained unmatched. The CDR3 extends over 15 amino acids. From germline, CDR1 is MNHEY and CDR2 SVGAGI. CDR3: CASSSTSGVYNEQFF. Here the CDR3 DNA reads TGTGCCAGCAGTTCCACTAGCGGGGTGTACAATGAGCAGTTCTTC.

The chain links TRBV28 to TRBJ1-1, with TRBD1 matching over 9 bases. V was pared by 6 bases and J by 4 bases, with 6 bases of the junction left unmatched. The CDR3 has 14 residues. CDR1 MDHEN and CDR2 SYDVKM come from the germline V gene. CDR3 amino acids: CASSFGDRVTEAFF. The CDR3 DNA is TGTGCCAGCAGCTTTGGGGACAGGGTCACTGAAGCTTTCTTT.

The CDR3 protein is CASLVSGGFSSYEQYF. Written as DNA, the CDR3 is TGTGCCAGTCTTGTTAGCGGGGGGTTTAGCTCCTACGAGCAGTACTTC. The rearrangement uses TRBV2 and TRBJ2-7, with 10 bases matching TRBD2. CDR1 and CDR2 (germline): SNHLY, FYNNEI. The CDR3 loop spans 16 amino acids. With 9 bases clipped from V and 0 bases from J, the junction kept 11 bases outside the gene matches. Looking up the rest from reference TRBV2 and TRBJ2-7 gives the full variable domain: EPEVTQTPSHQVTQMGQEVILRCVPISNHLYFYWYRQILGQKVEFLVSFYNNEISEKSEIFDDQFSVERPDGSNFTLKIRSTKLEDSAMYFCASLVSGGFSSYEQYFGPGTRLTVT.

The chain has TRBV5-1 and TRBJ1-1; 9 bases match TRBD1. The CDR3 is made up of 16 amino acids. With 2 bases clipped from V and 10 bases from J, the junction kept 15 bases outside the gene matches. In germline, CDR1 is SGHRS, CDR2 YFSETQ. The CDR3, as DNA: TGCGCCAGCAGCTTTCCGGGACAGGGTGAAAAACGTACAGCTTTCTTT. Translation: CASSFPGQGEKRTAFF.

This chain connects TRBV5-1 to TRBJ2-1, with 7 positions matching TRBD1. Trimming removed 0 bases from V and 4 bases from J; junction bases left unmatched: 1. CDR3 length equals 14 residues. Germline loops: CDR1 SGHRS, CDR2 YFSETQ. CDR3 sequence reads: CASSLGDRYNEQFF. CDR3 sequence (DNA): TGCGCCAGCAGCTTGGGGGACAGATACAATGAGCAGTTCTTC. The full variable domain, its missing parts supplied by reference TRBV5-1 and TRBJ2-1, is KAGVTQTPRYLIKTRGQQVTLSCSPISGHRSVSWYQQTPGQGLQFLFEYFSETQRNKGNFPGRFSGRQFSNSRSEMNVSTLELGDSALYLCASSLGDRYNEQFFGPGTRLTVL.

V gene TRBV9 combines with J gene TRBJ2-3, with D possibly matching TRBD1 (6 bases). The CDR3 totals 12 residues. V was clipped by 4 bases and J by 6 bases, with 9 bases between them. Germline V gene lookup returns CDR1 SGDLS and CDR2 YYNGEE. The CDR3 is CASSYQGDTQYF. CDR3 bases: TGTGCCAGCAGCTACCAGGGGGATACGCAGTATTTT.

This chain connects TRBV19 to TRBJ2-2, with D possibly being TRBD1 (6 bases). Trimming took 6 bases from V and 10 from J, leaving 15 bases between them. CDR1 is LNHDA, CDR2 SQIVND, per germline (reference sequence). There are 13 residues in the CDR3. CDR3 nucleotides: TGTGCCAGTAGGCTAGGGGGAGCGGAGGAGCTGTTTTTT. Protein: CASRLGGAEELFF.

The chain carries TRBV28 and TRBJ2-2; 9 bases are shared with TRBD2. This CDR3 has 16 amino acids. Germline CDR1 reads MDHEN; CDR2 reads SYDVKM. V shed 6 bases and J 2 bases; nucleotides not matched to a gene: 7. CDR3 nucleotide sequence: TGTGCCAGCAGGGGGGGTCTAGCGGGAAACACCGGGGAGCTGTTTTTT. This sequence encodes CASRGGLAGNTGELFF.

The V gene is TRBV6-5, the J gene TRBJ2-1; D may be TRBD1 or TRBD2 (5 bases each). V lost 2 bases and J lost 6, with 14 bases in between. CDR3 length: 15 amino acids. CDR1 and CDR2 from the germline V gene are MNHEY and SVGAGI. CDR3 residues: CASSYPRDGGNEQFF. The CDR3 DNA reads as TGTGCCAGCAGTTACCCCAGGGACGGCGGCAATGAGCAGTTCTTC.

CDR3 in DNA: TGCGCCAGCAGCCAAGATCAATTAGGACGGCTTGAAGCTTTCTTT. Its protein product is CASSQDQLGRLEAFF. The chain has TRBV4-3 and TRBJ1-1; D is unclear. Trimming stripped 0 bases from V and 7 bases from J, with 15 bases between. The CDR3 loop spans 15 amino acids. Germline CDR1 LGHNA, CDR2 YSLEER.

This chain uses TRBV7-2 with TRBJ2-1, with 9 bases identical to TRBD2. The V segment lost 4 bases and the J segment 8 bases; nucleotides outside the gene matches: 9. Germline V gene data show CDR1 as SGHTA and CDR2 as FQGNSA. This CDR3 spans 15 amino acids. The CDR3 region is CASSSGTSIGHEQFF. CDR3 nucleotide sequence: TGTGCCAGCAGCTCCGGGACTAGCATCGGTCATGAGCAGTTCTTC.

The chain recombines TRBV7-9 with TRBJ1-4, with TRBD1 as a possible D gene (5 bases). There are 14 residues in the CDR3. The germline V and J ends were trimmed by 5 bases and 5 bases, with 12 bases remaining between them. Germline values: CDR1 SEHNR, CDR2 FQNEAQ (reference sequence). CDR3 region: CASSRIEGNEKLFF. CDR3 DNA sequence: TGTGCCAGCAGCAGGATCGAGGGGAATGAAAAACTGTTTTTT.

V is TRBV6-2 or TRBV6-3 and J is TRBJ2-1; 7 bases fit TRBD2. The CDR3 runs 14 residues. CDR1 and CDR2 from the germline V gene are MNHEY and SVGEGT. V shed 4 bases, J shed 5 bases, and the junction held 5 bases outside the gene matches. The CDR3 DNA sequence: TGTGCCAGCAGTTTCAGCGGGGTTAACAATGAGCAGTTCTTC. Protein sequence: CASSFSGVNNEQFF.

This rearrangement joins TRBV5-5 to TRBJ2-7, with D unclear. CDR3 size: 15 residues. Trimming shortened V by 0 bases and J by 3 bases, and 13 bases separated the two germline ends. Germline CDR1 and CDR2: SGHKS and YYEKEE (reference sequence). Here the CDR3 DNA reads TGTGCCAGCAGCTTGGGATTTGAGCCTGACTACGAGCAGTACTTC. This gives the protein CASSLGFEPDYEQYF.

The V gene is TRBV7-7, the J gene TRBJ2-7; 11 bases agree with TRBD2. CDR3 length: 16 amino acids. The ends lost 1 base at V and 7 bases at J; junction bases unmatched: 9. Germline CDR1 SSHAT, CDR2 FNYEAQ (reference sequence). CDR3 sequence (DNA): TGTGCCAGCAGCTTAGGCACTAGCGGGGGTTTTGAAGAGCAGTACTTC. Amino acids: CASSLGTSGGFEEQYF.

The rearrangement links TRBV4-3 to TRBJ1-2, with a tentative D call TRBD1 (6 bases). The CDR3 is made up of 14 amino acids. Between the trimmed V and J ends, which lost 1 base and 0 bases, there was a span of 6 bases. Germline lookup yields CDR1 LGHNA and CDR2 YSLEER. The CDR3 region has the DNA TGCGCCAGCAGCCAAGGGACAGCTAACTATGGCTACACCTTC. Residues: CASSQGTANYGYTF.

The genes are TRBV4-3 and TRBJ2-1, with 8 bases matching TRBD2. After removal of 0 bases from V and 3 bases from J, the junction contained 4 bases not matched to a gene. CDR1 is LGHNA, CDR2 YSLEER, per germline. The CDR3 is 16 residues long. The CDR3 sequence is CASSQDVGGGYNEQFF. In DNA form, the CDR3 reads TGCGCCAGCAGCCAAGATGTCGGGGGGGGCTACAATGAGCAGTTCTTC.